The 26 T cell receptor beta chains in this list originate from one sample, sequenced in a study of blood T cell repertoires in COVID-19. TCRdb keeps only in-frame clones here, not all; method: immunoSEQ multiplex PCR. The sample consists of roughly 150,000 clones, around 83% of them appearing once. The specimen was peripheral blood. All receptors come from a woman in her 70s who had recovered from COVID-19.

The chain has TRBV30 and TRBJ2-7; TRBD1 agrees at 11 bases. CDR1 is GTSNPN, CDR2 SVGIG, per germline (reference sequence). The CDR3 sequence is 15 residues long. The ends lost 2 bases at V and 4 bases at J; junction bases unmatched: 7. The CDR3 nucleotides are TGTGCCTGGAGTAGGGGACAGGGGGGAAAGTACGAGCAGTACTTC. Amino acid sequence: CAWSRGQGGKYEQYF.

The V and J genes are TRBV7-3 and TRBJ2-1; perhaps TRBD2 as D (6 bases). V was shortened by 1 base and J by 7 bases, with 14 bases between the two germline ends. The CDR3 extends over 15 amino acids. CDR1 SGHTA and CDR2 FQGTGA come from the germline V gene. The CDR3 coding sequence is TGTGCCAGCAGCTTAAGGACTAACCCGGGGAATGAGCAGTTCTTC. As protein: CASSLRTNPGNEQFF. Filled out from reference TRBV7-3 and TRBJ2-1, the complete variable domain reads GAGVSQTPSNKVTEKGKYVELRCDPISGHTALYWYRQSLGQGPEFLIYFQGTGAADDSGLPNDRFFAVRPEGSVSTLKIQRTERGDSAVYLCASSLRTNPGNEQFFGPGTRLTVL.

For this clone: In the same sample, other DNA sequences code for this CDR3. The chain has TRBV5-1 and TRBJ2-5; 8 bases are shared with TRBD2. The V gene's germline CDR1 is SGHRS and CDR2 YFSETQ. This CDR3 contains 14 residues. V lost 4 bases, J lost 1 base, and 3 bases stayed unmatched. The CDR3 spells CASSPTSGQETQYF. The DNA of the CDR3 is TGCGCCAGCAGCCCAACTAGCGGCCAAGAGACCCAGTACTTC.

The chain links TRBV10-3 to TRBJ1-3, with no clear D. This CDR3 comprises 13 residues. Germline V gene lookup returns CDR1 ENHRY and CDR2 SYGVKD. V lost 11 bases to trimming and J lost 2 bases, with 13 bases between them. In nucleotides, the CDR3 is TGTGCCGCCACCCCGGTCGCTGGAAACACCATATATTTT. It codes for CAATPVAGNTIYF.

V usage is TRBV5-4 and J usage is TRBJ2-3; 14 bases align to TRBD2. From germline, CDR1 is SGHNT and CDR2 YYREEE (reference sequence). The CDR3 runs to 17 residues. The V segment lost 4 bases and the J segment 0 bases; nucleotides outside the gene matches: 4. The CDR3 nucleotides read TGTGCCAGCAGCGACAGGACTAGCGGGGGGAGCACAGATACGCAGTATTTT. Its translation is CASSDRTSGGSTDTQYF.

The gene calls are TRBV7-7 and TRBJ2-5; tentatively, D is TRBD1 (5 bases). The V end lost 1 base, the J end lost 5 bases, and 14 bases lay between the germline ends. From germline, CDR1 is SSHAT and CDR2 FNYEAQ (reference sequence). The CDR3 runs to 15 residues. CDR3 sequence: CASSLDLQEGETQYF. In DNA, the CDR3 is TGTGCCAGCAGCTTAGATTTACAGGAAGGGGAGACCCAGTACTTC.

The chain joins TRBV7-2 to TRBJ1-1; D remains unclear. The germline V gene has CDR1 SGHTA and CDR2 FQGNSA. The CDR3 contains 12 residues. The V end was cut by 4 bases, the J end by 2 bases, with 5 bases between. CDR3 in amino acids: CASSSQNTEAFF. CDR3 DNA sequence: TGTGCCAGCAGCTCACAAAACACTGAAGCTTTCTTT.

This chain uses TRBV18 with TRBJ2-1, with TRBD2 identical over 9 bases. CDR3 length: 16 residues. Germline trimming cut 2 bases from V and 1 base from J; bases unmatched to any gene: 3. CDR1 KGHSH and CDR2 LQKENI come from the germline V gene. The CDR3 spells CASSPKSGRSYNEQFF. The CDR3, as DNA: TGTGCCAGCTCACCAAAAAGCGGGAGGTCCTACAATGAGCAGTTCTTC.

The chain uses TRBV15 and TRBJ1-5, with a possible D match to TRBD1 (6 bases). The CDR3 totals 16 residues. Trimming took 5 bases from V and 2 from J, leaving 16 bases between them. Germline V lookup: CDR1 LNHNV, CDR2 YYDKDF (reference sequence). The CDR3 nucleotides are TGTGCCACCAGCTGGGGGCGGGGGAGCGGCAATCAGCCCCAGCATTTT. It codes for CATSWGRGSGNQPQHF.

The chain couples TRBV3-1 (or the pseudogene TRBV3-2) to TRBJ1-4, with no clear D. The CDR3 consists of 15 residues. Germline loops: CDR1 LGHDT, CDR2 YNNKEL (reference sequence). V lost 4 bases and J 7 bases, leaving 16 bases between the germline ends. CDR3 sequence (DNA): TGTGCCAGCAGCCCCTCACAGTTGGGTAGTGAAAAACTGTTTTTT. Amino acids: CASSPSQLGSEKLFF.

This chain joins TRBV6-5 and TRBJ2-3; D might be TRBD1 (5 bases). CDR1 and CDR2 from the germline V gene are MNHEY and SVGAGI. This CDR3 has 11 residues. Deletions cut 7 bases from V and 6 bases from J, with 8 bases between. The CDR3 DNA reads as TGTGCCAGCATGGGGCCGGATACGCAGTATTTT. Translation: CASMGPDTQYF.

The V gene is TRBV24-1, the J gene TRBJ1-5, with D hard to call. Germline CDR1 and CDR2: KGHDR and SFDVKD. The CDR3 extends over 15 amino acids. Trimming removed 1 base from V and 4 bases from J, with 10 bases in between. The CDR3 reads CATSDFARLNQPQHF. Here the CDR3 DNA reads TGTGCCACCAGTGATTTTGCCAGACTGAATCAGCCCCAGCATTTT.

This clone occurred a few times. The rearrangement uses TRBV5-4 and TRBJ1-4, with D unclear. This CDR3 spans 13 amino acids. V was cut by 4 bases and J by 7 bases, with 11 bases left in between. Germline V gene sequence: CDR1 SGHNT, CDR2 YYREEE (reference sequence). As DNA, the CDR3 is TGTGCCAGCAGCGAAGCCGGAGGTGAAAAACTGTTTTTT. Its translation is CASSEAGGEKLFF. Full variable domain (rest looked up from reference TRBV5-4 and TRBJ1-4): ETGVTQSPTHLIKTRGQQVTLRCSSQSGHNTVSWYQQALGQGPQFIFQYYREEENGRGNFPPRFSGLQFPNYSSELNVNALELDDSALYLCASSEAGGEKLFFGSGTQLSVL.

The chain carries TRBV19 and TRBJ1-1; tentative D call: TRBD1 (5 bases). V lost 5 bases, J lost 1 base, and 11 bases lay in between. This CDR3 is 14 amino acids long. The V gene's germline CDR1 is LNHDA and CDR2 SQIVND (reference sequence). The CDR3 sequence is CASSPGGGNTEAFF. In DNA, the CDR3 is TGTGCCAGTAGTCCGGGGGGTGGGAACACTGAAGCTTTCTTT.

A few counts support this clone. The chain joins TRBV6-2 or TRBV6-3 to TRBJ2-7; 8 bases agree with TRBD2. CDR1 and CDR2 (germline): MNHEY, SVGEGT. V shed 10 bases, J shed 5 bases, and the junction held 13 bases outside the gene matches. The CDR3 spans 14 residues. Written as DNA, the CDR3 is TGTGCCACCAGCCGCCTACTAGCGGTTGACGAGCAGTACTTC. Encoded protein: CATSRLLAVDEQYF.

The count of this clone is one. This chain joins TRBV12-3 or TRBV12-4 and TRBJ1-2; D ambiguous. The CDR3 runs 13 residues. V was clipped by 3 bases and J by 8 bases, with 13 bases between them. CDR3 DNA sequence: TGTGCCAGCAGTTTTACCCGTGGCTTCGGCTACACCTTC. Its protein product is CASSFTRGFGYTF.

The J gene is TRBJ1-1, the V gene TRBV4-1; TRBD1 agrees at 8 bases. Germline values: CDR1 MGHRA, CDR2 YSYEKL. The CDR3 totals 14 residues. The junction had 0 bases not matched to a gene; V was cut back by 3 bases and J by 0 bases. The CDR3 nucleotides are TGCGCCAGCAGCCAGGGACAGGTGAACACTGAAGCTTTCTTT. Translation gives CASSQGQVNTEAFF.

The chain is built from TRBV5-4 and TRBJ1-1, with 7 bases identical to TRBD1. CDR3 length: 14 residues. Germline trimming cut 5 bases from V and 2 bases from J; bases unmatched to any gene: 6. Germline values: CDR1 SGHNT, CDR2 YYREEE (reference sequence). CDR3 region: CASRTGQTNTEAFF. CDR3 nucleotides: TGTGCCAGCAGGACGGGACAGACAAACACTGAAGCTTTCTTT.

The genes are TRBV4-2 and TRBJ1-5, with D hard to call. Germline V lookup: CDR1 LGHNA, CDR2 YNFKEQ. The germline V and J ends were trimmed by 0 bases and 6 bases, with 12 bases remaining between them. The CDR3 loop spans 15 amino acids. CDR3 sequence (DNA): TGTGCCAGCAGCCAAGACGGGTCGGTCGGTCAGCCCCAGCATTTT. Encoded protein: CASSQDGSVGQPQHF.

The J gene is TRBJ1-5, the V gene TRBV14; D uncertain. V shed 0 bases and J shed 5 bases, with 5 bases lying between them. The CDR3 loop spans 13 amino acids. Germline assignment: CDR1 SGHDN and CDR2 FVKESK. The CDR3, as DNA: TGTGCCAGCAGCCAAGATAGTTATCAGCCCCAGCATTTT. It is translated as CASSQDSYQPQHF. Together with reference TRBV14 and TRBJ1-5, the CDR3 gives the full variable domain: EAGVTQFPSHSVIEKGQTVTLRCDPISGHDNLYWYRRVMGKEIKFLLHFVKESKQDESGMPNNRFLAERTGGTYSTLKVQPAELEDSGVYFCASSQDSYQPQHFGDGTRLSIL.

The chain employs TRBV7-9 and TRBJ1-5; D not certain. Germline CDR1 reads SEHNR; CDR2 reads FQNEAQ (reference sequence). This CDR3 comprises 12 residues. V was pared by 3 bases and J by 7 bases, with 7 bases between. The CDR3 DNA sequence: TGTGCCAGCAGCTTTTTGGAGCAGCCCCAGCATTTT. Its protein product is CASSFLEQPQHF.

V is TRBV28 and J is TRBJ1-4; no firm D call. Germline V gene data show CDR1 as MDHEN and CDR2 as SYDVKM. V gave up 4 bases and J gave up 5 bases, with 8 bases separating them. This CDR3 is built from 13 residues. The CDR3 sequence is CASSWVENEKLFF. The CDR3 DNA reads as TGTGCCAGCAGTTGGGTGGAGAATGAAAAACTGTTTTTT.

The genes are TRBV10-3 and TRBJ1-5; 7 bases map to TRBD1. Germline V lookup: CDR1 ENHRY, CDR2 SYGVKD. The CDR3 covers 14 residues. The V segment lost 3 bases and the J segment 9 bases; nucleotides outside the gene matches: 8. The CDR3 DNA reads as TGTGCCATCAGTGAACAGACAGGGTTGCGGCCCCAGCATTTT. It translates to CAISEQTGLRPQHF.

J is TRBJ2-7 and V is TRBV7-2; D possibly corresponds to TRBD2 (6 bases). The V end lost 1 base, the J end lost 2 bases, and 12 bases lay between the germline ends. Germline V lookup: CDR1 SGHTA, CDR2 FQGNSA. CDR3 length equals 15 residues. CDR3 amino acids: CASSLVGGRTYEQYF. The DNA for the CDR3 is TGTGCCAGCAGCTTAGTTGGGGGGAGAACCTACGAGCAGTACTTC.

The chain is built from TRBV30 and TRBJ1-2, with a possible D match to TRBD1 (5 bases). The V end lost 3 bases, the J end lost 3 bases, and 14 bases lay between the germline ends. The CDR3 consists of 14 residues. Looked up from germline, CDR1 is GTSNPN and CDR2 is SVGIG (reference sequence). In DNA, the CDR3 is TGTGCCTGGAGCCGCCTGACAGAAGACTATGGCTACACCTTC. Its protein is CAWSRLTEDYGYTF.

The chain links TRBV30 to TRBJ1-1; tentative D call: TRBD1 (5 bases). The V gene lost 0 bases and the J gene lost 2 bases, with 22 bases spanning the gap. The CDR3 has 18 amino acids. Germline V gene lookup returns CDR1 GTSNPN and CDR2 SVGIG (reference sequence). The CDR3: CAWSVIFGSRGTNTEAFF. The CDR3 DNA sequence: TGTGCCTGGAGTGTAATATTTGGGTCCCGGGGGACTAACACTGAAGCTTTCTTT.